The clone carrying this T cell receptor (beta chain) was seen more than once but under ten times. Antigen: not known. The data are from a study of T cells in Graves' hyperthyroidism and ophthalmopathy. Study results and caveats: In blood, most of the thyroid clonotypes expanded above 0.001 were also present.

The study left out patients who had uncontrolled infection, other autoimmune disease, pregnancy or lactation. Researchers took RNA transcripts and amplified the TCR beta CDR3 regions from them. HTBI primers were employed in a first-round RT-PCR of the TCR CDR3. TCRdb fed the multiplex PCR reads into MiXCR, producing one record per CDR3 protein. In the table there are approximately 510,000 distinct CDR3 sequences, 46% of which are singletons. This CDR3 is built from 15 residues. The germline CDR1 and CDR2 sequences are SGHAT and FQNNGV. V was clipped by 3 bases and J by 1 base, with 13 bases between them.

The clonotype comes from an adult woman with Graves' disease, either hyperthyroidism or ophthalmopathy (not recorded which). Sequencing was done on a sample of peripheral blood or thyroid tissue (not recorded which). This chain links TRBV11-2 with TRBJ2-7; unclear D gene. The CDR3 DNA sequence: TGTGCCAGCAGCTTGGAAATAGGTCGATCCTACGAGCAGTACTTC. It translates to CASSLEIGRSYEQYF.